Here is one T cell receptor (beta chain) with its context. Its antigen is currently unknown. The junction had 9 bases not matched to a gene; V was cut back by 5 bases and J by 3 bases. The CDR3 contains 16 residues. The V gene's germline CDR1 is KGHSH and CDR2 LQKENI. The record originates from a study of CD8 T cells in ankylosing spondylitis. Quantitative barcoded 5'-RACE was used to prepare TCR beta libraries. TCRdb redid the calling of the 5' RACE reads with MiXCR, one entry per CDR3 protein. The sample lists roughly 490,000 distinct CDR3 sequences; about 5.2% were seen once. Findings and caveats of the study: A motif in TCR beta, a set of about eight highly homologous variants, appeared characteristic of ankylosing spondylitis blood. The clones that were linked to disease were reported to be significantly enriched in matched synovial fluid samples from ankylosing spondylitis patients.

This sequence was found in a male donor with ankylosing spondylitis. The chain combines TRBV18 with TRBJ2-4, with 8 nucleotides matching TRBD1. The sample was blood, either unsorted or a sorted T cell fraction (not recorded which). The DNA of the CDR3 is TGTGCCAGCTCATCGGACAGGGAGAGGGGCAAAAACATTCAGTACTTC. Its translation: CASSSDRERGKNIQYF.